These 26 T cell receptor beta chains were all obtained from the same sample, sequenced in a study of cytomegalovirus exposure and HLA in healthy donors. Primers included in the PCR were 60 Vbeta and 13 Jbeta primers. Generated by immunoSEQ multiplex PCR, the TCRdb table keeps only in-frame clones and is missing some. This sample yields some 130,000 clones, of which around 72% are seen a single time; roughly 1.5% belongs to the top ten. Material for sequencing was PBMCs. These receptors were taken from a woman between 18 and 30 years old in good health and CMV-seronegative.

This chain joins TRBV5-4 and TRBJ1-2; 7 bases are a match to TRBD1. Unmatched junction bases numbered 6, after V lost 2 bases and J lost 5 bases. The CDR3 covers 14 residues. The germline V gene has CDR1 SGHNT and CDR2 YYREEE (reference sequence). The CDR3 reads CASSLKGAPYGYTF. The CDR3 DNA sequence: TGTGCCAGCAGCTTAAAGGGGGCCCCTTATGGCTACACCTTC. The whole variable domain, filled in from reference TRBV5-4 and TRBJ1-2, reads ETGVTQSPTHLIKTRGQQVTLRCSSQSGHNTVSWYQQALGQGPQFIFQYYREEENGRGNFPPRFSGLQFPNYSSELNVNALELDDSALYLCASSLKGAPYGYTFGSGTRLTVV.

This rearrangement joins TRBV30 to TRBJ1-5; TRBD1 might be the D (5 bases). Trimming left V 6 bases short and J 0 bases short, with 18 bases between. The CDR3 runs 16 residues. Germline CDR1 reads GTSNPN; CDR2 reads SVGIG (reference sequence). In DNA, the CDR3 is TGTGCCTGCCAAACAGGCGGATGGCCTAGCAATCAGCCCCAGCATTTT. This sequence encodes CACQTGGWPSNQPQHF.

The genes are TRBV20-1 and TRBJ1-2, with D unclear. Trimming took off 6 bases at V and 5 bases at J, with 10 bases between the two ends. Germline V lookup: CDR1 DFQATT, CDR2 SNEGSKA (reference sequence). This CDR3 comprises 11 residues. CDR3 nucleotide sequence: TGCAGTGCCTCCCCAGTATATGGCTACACCTTC. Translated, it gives CSASPVYGYTF.

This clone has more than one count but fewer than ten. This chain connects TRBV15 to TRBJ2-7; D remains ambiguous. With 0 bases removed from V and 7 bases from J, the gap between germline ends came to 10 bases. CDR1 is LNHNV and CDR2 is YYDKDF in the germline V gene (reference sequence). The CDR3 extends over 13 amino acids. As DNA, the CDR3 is TGTGCCACCAGCAGAGATGCCCTGGCTGAGCAGTACTTC. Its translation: CATSRDALAEQYF.

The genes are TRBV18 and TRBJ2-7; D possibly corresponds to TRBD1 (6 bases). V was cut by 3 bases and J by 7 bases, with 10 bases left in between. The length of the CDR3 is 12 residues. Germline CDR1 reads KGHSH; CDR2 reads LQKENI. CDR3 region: CASSPTGWEQYF. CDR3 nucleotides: TGTGCCAGCTCACCGACAGGATGGGAGCAGTACTTC.

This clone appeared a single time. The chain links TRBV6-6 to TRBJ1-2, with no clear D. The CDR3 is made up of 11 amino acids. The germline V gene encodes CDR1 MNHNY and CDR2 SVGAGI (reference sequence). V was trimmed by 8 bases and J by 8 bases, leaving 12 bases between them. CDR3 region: CASGGAGGYTF. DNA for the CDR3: TGTGCCAGCGGAGGCGCCGGGGGCTACACCTTC.

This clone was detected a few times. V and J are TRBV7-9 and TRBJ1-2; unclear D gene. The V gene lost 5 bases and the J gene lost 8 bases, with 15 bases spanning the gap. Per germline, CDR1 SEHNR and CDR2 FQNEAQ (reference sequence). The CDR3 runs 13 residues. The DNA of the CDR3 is TGTGCCAGCAGCCATGAGGGAGTTCGAGGCTACACCTTC. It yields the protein CASSHEGVRGYTF.

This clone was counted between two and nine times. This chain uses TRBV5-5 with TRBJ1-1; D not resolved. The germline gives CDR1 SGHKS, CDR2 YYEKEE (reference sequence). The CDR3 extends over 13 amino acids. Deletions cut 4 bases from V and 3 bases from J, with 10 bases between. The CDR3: CASSQNSYTEAFF. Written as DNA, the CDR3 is TGTGCCAGCAGCCAAAACAGTTACACTGAAGCTTTCTTT.

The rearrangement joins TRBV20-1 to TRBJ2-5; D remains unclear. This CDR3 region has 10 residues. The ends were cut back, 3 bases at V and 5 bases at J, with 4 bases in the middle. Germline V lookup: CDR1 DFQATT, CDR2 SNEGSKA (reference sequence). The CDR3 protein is CSASHETQYF. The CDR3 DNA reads TGCAGTGCTAGTCATGAGACCCAGTACTTC.

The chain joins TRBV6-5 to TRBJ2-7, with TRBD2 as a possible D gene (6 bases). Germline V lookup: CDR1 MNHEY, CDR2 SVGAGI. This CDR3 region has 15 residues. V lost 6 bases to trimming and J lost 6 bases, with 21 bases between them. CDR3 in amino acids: CASSSGLPLGGEQYF. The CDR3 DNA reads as TGTGCCAGCAGCTCGGGACTGCCCCTGGGTGGCGAGCAGTACTTC.

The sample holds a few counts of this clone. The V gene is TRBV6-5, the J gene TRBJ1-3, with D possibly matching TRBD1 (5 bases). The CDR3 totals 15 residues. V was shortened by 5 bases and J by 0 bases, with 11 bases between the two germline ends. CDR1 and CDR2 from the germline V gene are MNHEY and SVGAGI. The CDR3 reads CASSRQGNSGNTIYF. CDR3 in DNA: TGTGCCAGCAGTCGCCAGGGAAACTCTGGAAACACCATATATTTT.

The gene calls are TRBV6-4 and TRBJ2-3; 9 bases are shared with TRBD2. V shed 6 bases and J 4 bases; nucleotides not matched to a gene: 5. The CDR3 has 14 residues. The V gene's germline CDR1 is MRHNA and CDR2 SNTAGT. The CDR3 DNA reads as TGTGCCAGCAGGAGTAGCGGGAGCCCAGATACGCAGTATTTT. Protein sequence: CASRSSGSPDTQYF.

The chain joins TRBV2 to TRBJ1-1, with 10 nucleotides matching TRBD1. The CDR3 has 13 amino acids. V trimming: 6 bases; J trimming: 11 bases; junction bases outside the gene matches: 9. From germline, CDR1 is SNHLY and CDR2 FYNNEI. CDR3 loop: CASSMTGGNGAFF. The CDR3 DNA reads TGTGCCAGCAGCATGACAGGGGGCAATGGGGCTTTCTTT.

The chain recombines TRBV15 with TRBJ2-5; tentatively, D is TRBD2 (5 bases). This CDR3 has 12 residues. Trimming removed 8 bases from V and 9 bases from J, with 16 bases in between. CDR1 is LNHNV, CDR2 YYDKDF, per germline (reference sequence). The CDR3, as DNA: TGTGCCACCGCCGATGGGCCGGAGGCCCAGTACTTC. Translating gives CATADGPEAQYF.

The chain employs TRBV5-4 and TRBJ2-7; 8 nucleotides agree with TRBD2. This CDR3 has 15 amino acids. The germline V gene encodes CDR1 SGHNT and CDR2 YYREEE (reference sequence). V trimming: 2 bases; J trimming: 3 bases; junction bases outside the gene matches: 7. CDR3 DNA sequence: TGTGCCAGCAGCTTTCAACTAGCGGAGAACTACGAGCAGTACTTC. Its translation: CASSFQLAENYEQYF.

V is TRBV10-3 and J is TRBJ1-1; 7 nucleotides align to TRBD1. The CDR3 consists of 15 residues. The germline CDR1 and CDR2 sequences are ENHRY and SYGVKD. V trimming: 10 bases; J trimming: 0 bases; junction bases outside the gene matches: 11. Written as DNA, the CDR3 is TGTGCCACCAAAGACAGGGCCAACATGAACACTGAAGCTTTCTTT. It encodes CATKDRANMNTEAFF.

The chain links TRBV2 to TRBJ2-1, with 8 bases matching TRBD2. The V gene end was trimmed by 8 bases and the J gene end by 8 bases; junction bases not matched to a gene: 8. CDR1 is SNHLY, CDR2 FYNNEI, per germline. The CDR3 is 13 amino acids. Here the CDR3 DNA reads TGTGCCAGCGGACTAGCAGAAAGGCATGAGCAGTTCTTC. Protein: CASGLAERHEQFF.

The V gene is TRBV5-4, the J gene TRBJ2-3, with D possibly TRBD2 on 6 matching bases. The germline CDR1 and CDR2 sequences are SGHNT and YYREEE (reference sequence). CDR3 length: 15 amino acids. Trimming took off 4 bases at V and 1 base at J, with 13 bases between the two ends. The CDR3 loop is CASSPLGGGTDTQYF. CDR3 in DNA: TGTGCCAGCAGCCCCCTGGGAGGAGGCACAGATACGCAGTATTTT.

The CDR3 protein is CASSYSGTLNTEAFF. The CDR3 region has the DNA TGTGCCAGCAGTTACTCGGGGACTCTGAACACTGAAGCTTTCTTT. The rearrangement joins TRBV6-5 to TRBJ1-1, with a tentative D call TRBD1 (5 bases). The CDR3 has 15 residues. V lost 0 bases and J 0 bases, leaving 8 bases between the germline ends. The V gene's germline CDR1 is MNHEY and CDR2 SVGAGI.

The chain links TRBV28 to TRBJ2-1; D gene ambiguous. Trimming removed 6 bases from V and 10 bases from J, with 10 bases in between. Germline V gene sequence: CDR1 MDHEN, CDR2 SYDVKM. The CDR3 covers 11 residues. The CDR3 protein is CASRLTREQFF. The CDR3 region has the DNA TGTGCCAGCAGGCTGACAAGAGAGCAGTTCTTC.

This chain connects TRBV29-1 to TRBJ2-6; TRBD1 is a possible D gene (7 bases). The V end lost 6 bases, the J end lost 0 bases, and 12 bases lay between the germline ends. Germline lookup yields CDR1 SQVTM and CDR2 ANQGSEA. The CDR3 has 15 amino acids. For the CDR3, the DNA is TGCAGCGTGGGCCAGGGGGGCTCTGGGGCCAACGTCCTGACTTTC. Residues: CSVGQGGSGANVLTF.

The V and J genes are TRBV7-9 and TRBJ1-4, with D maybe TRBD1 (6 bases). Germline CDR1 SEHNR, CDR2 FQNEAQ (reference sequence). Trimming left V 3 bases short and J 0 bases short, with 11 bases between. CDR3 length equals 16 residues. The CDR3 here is CASSLGTLTTNEKLFF. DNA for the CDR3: TGTGCCAGCAGCTTGGGGACACTTACAACTAATGAAAAACTGTTTTTT.

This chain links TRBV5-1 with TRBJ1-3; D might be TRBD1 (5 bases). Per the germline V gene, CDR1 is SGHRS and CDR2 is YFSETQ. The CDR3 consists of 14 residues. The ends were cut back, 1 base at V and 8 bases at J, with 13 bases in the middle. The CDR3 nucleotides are TGCGCCAGCAGCTTGTTAGGGGCCAGGGACACCATATATTTT. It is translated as CASSLLGARDTIYF. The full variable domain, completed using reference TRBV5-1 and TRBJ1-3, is KAGVTQTPRYLIKTRGQQVTLSCSPISGHRSVSWYQQTPGQGLQFLFEYFSETQRNKGNFPGRFSGRQFSNSRSEMNVSTLELGDSALYLCASSLLGARDTIYFGEGSWLTVV.

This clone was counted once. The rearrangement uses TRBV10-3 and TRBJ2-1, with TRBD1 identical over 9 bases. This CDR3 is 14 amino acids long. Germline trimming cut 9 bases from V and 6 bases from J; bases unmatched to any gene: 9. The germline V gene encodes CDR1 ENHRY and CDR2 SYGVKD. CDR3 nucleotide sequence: TGTGCCATTGAAAAGGGGGACAGGGTCAATGAGCAGTTCTTC. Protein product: CAIEKGDRVNEQFF.

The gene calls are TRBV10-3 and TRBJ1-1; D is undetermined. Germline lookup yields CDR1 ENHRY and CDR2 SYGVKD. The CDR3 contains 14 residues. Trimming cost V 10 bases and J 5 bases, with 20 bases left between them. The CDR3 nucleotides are TGTGCCACCGCGTTCACGGAAACGAGGACTGAAGCTTTCTTT. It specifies CATAFTETRTEAFF.

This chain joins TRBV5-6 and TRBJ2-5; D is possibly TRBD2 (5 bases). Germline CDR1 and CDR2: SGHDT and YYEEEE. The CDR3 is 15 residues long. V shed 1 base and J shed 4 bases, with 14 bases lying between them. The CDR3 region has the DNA TGTGCCAGCAGCTTGCGAGGGATCCTCTTAGAGACCCAGTACTTC. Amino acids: CASSLRGILLETQYF.